The T cell receptor (beta chain) under discussion was sequenced for a study of blood T cell repertoires in COVID-19. Looking at the study overall: Samples of COVID-19 (acute and convalescent) were obtained from the United States, Italy and Spain. In each case, the material was cDNA or gDNA derived from T cells, B-cell-depleted T cells, or PBMCs.

Only in-frame clones appear in the TCRdb table, and some are missing; sequencing was by immunoSEQ multiplex PCR. The sample shows hundreds of thousands of clones, 83% of them seen only once. This clone was observed a few times. Seattle enrolled patients during active infection and tracked them longitudinally. Losses at the gene ends were 5 bases for V and 5 bases for J; bases not matched to a gene: 16. Germline loops: CDR1 MNHEY, CDR2 SVGEGT. This CDR3 is built from 18 residues. The chain combines TRBV6-2 or TRBV6-3 with TRBJ2-3; 10 bases match TRBD1. The sequence was collected from a woman under 40 with COVID-19, enrolled during active disease. The sample taken for sequencing was peripheral blood. The CDR3 is CASSLFGTRGTGVDTQYF. CDR3 DNA sequence: TGTGCCAGCAGTCTCTTCGGGACTCGCGGGACAGGGGTAGATACGCAGTATTTT.